This T cell receptor beta chain derives from a study of CD4 T cells in relation to SARS-CoV-2 and coronaviruses. Study-wide context: After about nine days of antigen culture, PBMC TCR beta CDR3s were sequenced. The negative reference was HIV-1 Nef peptide pool or peptide-free culture.

V lost 5 bases to trimming and J lost 2 bases, with 11 bases between them. The CDR3 is made up of 14 amino acids. The germline V gene encodes CDR1 SGHTA and CDR2 FQGNSA. The table came from immunoSEQ multiplex PCR; TCRdb's copy has only in-frame clones and leaves some out. The table lists about 31,000 clones, about three quarters of them singletons. This clone showed up just a few times. As yet, its antigen is unknown. Broader study findings: Around 62% of donors had memory CD4+ clonotypes crossrecognizing SARS-CoV-2 and common cold coronavirus spike.

Unexposed donor CD4+ T cells date from about 2010-2018, before the COVID-19 pandemic. The cells were cultured for 10 days before CD4+ T cells were isolated. The gene calls are TRBV7-2 and TRBJ2-3, with D perhaps matching TRBD2 (6 bases). The sequence derives from a human donor in good health. The specimen was CD4+ T cells from PBMCs, cultured in vitro. CDR3 loop: CASSLGLITDTQYF. For the CDR3, the DNA is TGTGCCAGCAGCCTGGGACTTATCACAGATACGCAGTATTTT.